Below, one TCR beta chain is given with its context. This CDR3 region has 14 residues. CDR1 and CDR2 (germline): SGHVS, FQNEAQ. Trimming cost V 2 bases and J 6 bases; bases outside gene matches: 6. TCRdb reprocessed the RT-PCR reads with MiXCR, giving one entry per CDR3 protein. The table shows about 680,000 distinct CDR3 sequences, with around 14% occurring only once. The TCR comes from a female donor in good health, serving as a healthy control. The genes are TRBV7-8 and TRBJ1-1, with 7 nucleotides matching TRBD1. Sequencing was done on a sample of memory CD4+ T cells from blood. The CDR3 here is CASSLRGRGAEAFF. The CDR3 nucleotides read TGTGCCAGCAGCTTAAGGGGGCGCGGCGCTGAAGCTTTCTTT.